This T cell receptor beta chain came from a study of CD8+ T cells in alopecia areata. Study as a whole: A 6-month off-drug phase came after tofacitinib, which had lasted 6 to 18 months. The study's findings and limits: The presence of one nonresponder keeps the tie between baseline CD8+ expansion and response uncertain. Both scalp clonality and the expanded CD8+ clones among the top 100 showed a significant decrease with tofacitinib.

Trimming removed 5 bases from V and 2 bases from J, with 13 bases in between. CDR3 length: 14 amino acids. The V gene's germline CDR1 is SEHNR and CDR2 FQNEAQ (reference sequence). About this clone: Its target is unknown.

cDNA reverse transcribed from extracted RNA served as the sequencing template. Using immunoSEQ multiplex PCR, the repertoire was profiled, and TCRdb retains in-frame clones only, with some absent. The sample has 170,000 or so clones, around half seen once. Described treatment: oral pan-JAK inhibitor, 5-10 mg twice daily. The specimen comprised CD8+ T cells sorted from blood, sampled at week 24, from a patient treated with tofacitinib. The source is a human donor with alopecia areata. V and J are TRBV7-9 and TRBJ2-7; the D is unclear. The DNA for the CDR3 is TGTGCCAGCAGCCCGAATACAGAAACCTACGAGCAGTACTTC. Its translation: CASSPNTETYEQYF.